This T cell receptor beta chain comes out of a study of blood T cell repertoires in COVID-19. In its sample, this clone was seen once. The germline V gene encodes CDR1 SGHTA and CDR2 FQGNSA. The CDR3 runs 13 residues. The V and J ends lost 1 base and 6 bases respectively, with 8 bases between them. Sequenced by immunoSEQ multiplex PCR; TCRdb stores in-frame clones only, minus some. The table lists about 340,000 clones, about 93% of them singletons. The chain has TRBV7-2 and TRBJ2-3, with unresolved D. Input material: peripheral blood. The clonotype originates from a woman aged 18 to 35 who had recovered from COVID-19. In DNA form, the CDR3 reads TGTGCCAGCAGCTTAGAATTGAGGGATACGCAGTATTTT. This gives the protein CASSLELRDTQYF.